The sequence of this TCR beta chain was determined in a study of shared clonotypes between healthy human individuals. Study-wide findings and caveats: Against clonotypes common to all four donors, non-shared ones had lower generation probabilities.

Using immunoSEQ multiplex PCR, the repertoire was profiled, and TCRdb retains in-frame clones only, with some absent. Seen here are 2 million to 2.5 million clones, more than 80% observed once, and the top ten hold 0.35% to 0.45%. Details on this clone: Its antigen is still unknown.

Trimming shortened V by 3 bases and J by 5 bases, and 13 bases separated the two germline ends. Germline V gene lookup returns CDR1 SGHAT and CDR2 FQNNGV. The CDR3 spans 14 residues. The clonotype was recovered from a man younger than 35 in good health. Some clones in this sample may be carry-over from other donors' samples. The genes are TRBV11-2 and TRBJ2-5; D is perhaps TRBD1 (6 bases). Source material: naive CD4+ T cells from PBMCs. Subset in this sample: CD45RA+ positively selected. CDR3 loop: CASSFDRSGETQYF. CDR3 DNA sequence: TGTGCCAGCAGCTTCGACAGGTCAGGGGAGACCCAGTACTTC. The full variable domain, in which reference TRBV11-2 and TRBJ2-5 provide the parts outside the CDR3, is EAGVAQSPRYKIIEKRQSVAFWCNPISGHATLYWYQQILGQGPKLLIQFQNNGVVDDSQLPKDRFSAERLKGVDSTLKIQPAKLEDSAVYLCASSFDRSGETQYFGPGTRLLVL.